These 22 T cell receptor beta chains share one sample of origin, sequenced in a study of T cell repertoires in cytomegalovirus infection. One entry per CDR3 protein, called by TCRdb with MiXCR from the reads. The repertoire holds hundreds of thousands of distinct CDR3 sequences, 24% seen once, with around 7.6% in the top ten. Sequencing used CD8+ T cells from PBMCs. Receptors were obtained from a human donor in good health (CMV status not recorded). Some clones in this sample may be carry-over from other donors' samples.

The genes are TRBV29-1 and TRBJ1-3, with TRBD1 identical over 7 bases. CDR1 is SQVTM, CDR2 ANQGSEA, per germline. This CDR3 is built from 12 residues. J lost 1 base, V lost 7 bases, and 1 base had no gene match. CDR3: CSGQGSGNTIYF. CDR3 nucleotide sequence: TGCAGCGGACAGGGTTCTGGAAACACCATATATTTT.

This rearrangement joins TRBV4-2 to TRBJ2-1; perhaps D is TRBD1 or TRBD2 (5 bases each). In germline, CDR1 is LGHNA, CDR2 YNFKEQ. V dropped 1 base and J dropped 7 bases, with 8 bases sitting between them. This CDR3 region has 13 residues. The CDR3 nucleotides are TGTGCCAGCAGCCAAGGGGGACGTAATGAGCAGTTCTTC. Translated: CASSQGGRNEQFF.

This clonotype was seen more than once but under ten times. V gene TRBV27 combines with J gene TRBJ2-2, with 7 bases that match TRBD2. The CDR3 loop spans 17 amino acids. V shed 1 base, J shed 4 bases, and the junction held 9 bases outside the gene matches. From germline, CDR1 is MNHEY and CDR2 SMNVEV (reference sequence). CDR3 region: CASSLFGGMSTTGELFF. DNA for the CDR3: TGTGCCAGCAGTTTATTCGGGGGGATGTCGACCACCGGGGAGCTGTTTTTT.

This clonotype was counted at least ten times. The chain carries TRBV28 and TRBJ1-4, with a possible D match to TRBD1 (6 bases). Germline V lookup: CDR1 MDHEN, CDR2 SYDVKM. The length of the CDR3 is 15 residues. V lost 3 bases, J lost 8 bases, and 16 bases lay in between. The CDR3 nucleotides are TGTGCCAGCAGTTTCGGGGGCATGGTTGCGGAAAAACTGTTTTTT. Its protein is CASSFGGMVAEKLFF.

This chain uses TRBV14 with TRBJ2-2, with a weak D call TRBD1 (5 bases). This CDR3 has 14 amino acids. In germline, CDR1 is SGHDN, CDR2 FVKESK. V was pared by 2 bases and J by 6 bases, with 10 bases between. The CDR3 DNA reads TGTGCCAGCAGCCAAAACACAGGTGCCGGGGAGCTGTTTTTT. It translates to CASSQNTGAGELFF.

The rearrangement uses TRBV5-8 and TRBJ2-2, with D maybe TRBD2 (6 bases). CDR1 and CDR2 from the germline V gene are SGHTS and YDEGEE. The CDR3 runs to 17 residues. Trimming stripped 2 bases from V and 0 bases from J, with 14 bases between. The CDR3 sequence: CASSFVFGGPNTGELFF. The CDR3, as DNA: TGTGCCAGCAGCTTTGTTTTCGGGGGACCGAACACCGGGGAGCTGTTTTTT.

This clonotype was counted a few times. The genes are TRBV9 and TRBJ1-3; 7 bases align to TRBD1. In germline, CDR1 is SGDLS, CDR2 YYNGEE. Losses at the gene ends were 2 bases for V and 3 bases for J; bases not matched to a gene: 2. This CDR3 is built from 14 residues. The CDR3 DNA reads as TGTGCCAGCAGCGTTGCAGGGGGTGGAAACACCATATATTTT. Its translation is CASSVAGGGNTIYF.

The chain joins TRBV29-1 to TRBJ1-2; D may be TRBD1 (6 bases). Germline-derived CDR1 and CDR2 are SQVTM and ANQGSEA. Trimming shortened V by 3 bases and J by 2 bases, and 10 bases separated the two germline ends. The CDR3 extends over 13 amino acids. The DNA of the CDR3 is TGCAGCGTTGACACAGACAGGAACTATGGCTACACCTTC. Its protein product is CSVDTDRNYGYTF.

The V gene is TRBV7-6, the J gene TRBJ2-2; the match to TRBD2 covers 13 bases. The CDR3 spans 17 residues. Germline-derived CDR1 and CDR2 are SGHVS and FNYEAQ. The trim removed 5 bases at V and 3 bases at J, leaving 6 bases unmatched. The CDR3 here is CASSNGLAGAHTGELFF. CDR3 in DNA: TGTGCCAGCAGCAACGGACTAGCGGGGGCCCACACCGGGGAGCTGTTTTTT.

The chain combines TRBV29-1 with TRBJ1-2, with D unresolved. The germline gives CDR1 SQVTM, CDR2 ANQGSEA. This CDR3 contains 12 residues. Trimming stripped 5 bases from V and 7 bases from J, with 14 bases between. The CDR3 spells CSVPGSDGGYTF. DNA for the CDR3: TGCAGCGTTCCGGGGTCAGATGGTGGCTACACCTTC.

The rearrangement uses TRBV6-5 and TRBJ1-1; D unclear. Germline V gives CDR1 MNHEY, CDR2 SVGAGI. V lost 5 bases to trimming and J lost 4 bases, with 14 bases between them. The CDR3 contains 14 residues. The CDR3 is CASSHDGGGTEAFF. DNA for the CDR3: TGTGCCAGCAGTCATGATGGAGGCGGCACTGAAGCTTTCTTT.

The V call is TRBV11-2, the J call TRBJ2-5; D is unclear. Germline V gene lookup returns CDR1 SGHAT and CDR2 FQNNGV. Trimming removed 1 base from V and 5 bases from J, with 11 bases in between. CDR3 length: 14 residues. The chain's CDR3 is CASSLGHLTETQYF. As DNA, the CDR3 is TGTGCCAGCAGCTTAGGACACCTCACCGAGACCCAGTACTTC.

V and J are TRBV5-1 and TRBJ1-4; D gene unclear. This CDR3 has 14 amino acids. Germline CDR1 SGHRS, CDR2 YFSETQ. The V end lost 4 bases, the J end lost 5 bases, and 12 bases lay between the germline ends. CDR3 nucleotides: TGCGCCAGCAGCCCTTTTGGCGAAAATGAAAAACTGTTTTTT. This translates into CASSPFGENEKLFF. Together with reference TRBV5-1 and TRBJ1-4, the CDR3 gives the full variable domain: KAGVTQTPRYLIKTRGQQVTLSCSPISGHRSVSWYQQTPGQGLQFLFEYFSETQRNKGNFPGRFSGRQFSNSRSEMNVSTLELGDSALYLCASSPFGENEKLFFGSGTQLSVL.

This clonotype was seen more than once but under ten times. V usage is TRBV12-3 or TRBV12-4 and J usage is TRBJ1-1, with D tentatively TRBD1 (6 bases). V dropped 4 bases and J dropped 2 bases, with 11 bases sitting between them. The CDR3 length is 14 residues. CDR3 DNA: TGTGCCAGCAGTTCGGGACAAACAAACACTGAAGCTTTCTTT. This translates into CASSSGQTNTEAFF.

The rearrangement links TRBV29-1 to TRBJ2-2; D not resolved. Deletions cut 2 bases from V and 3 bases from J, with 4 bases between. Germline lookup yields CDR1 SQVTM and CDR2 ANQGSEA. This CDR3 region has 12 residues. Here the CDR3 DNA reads TGCAGCGTTGAATGTGACACCGGGGAGCTGTTTTTT. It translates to CSVECDTGELFF.

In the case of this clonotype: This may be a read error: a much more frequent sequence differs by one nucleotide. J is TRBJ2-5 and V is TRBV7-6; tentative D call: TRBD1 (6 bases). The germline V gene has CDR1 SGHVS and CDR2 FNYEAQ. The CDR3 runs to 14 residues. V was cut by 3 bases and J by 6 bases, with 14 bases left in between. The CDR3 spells CASSLGHSLQTQYF. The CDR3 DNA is TGTGCCAGCAGCTTGGGACACAGCTTGCAGACCCAGTACTTC.

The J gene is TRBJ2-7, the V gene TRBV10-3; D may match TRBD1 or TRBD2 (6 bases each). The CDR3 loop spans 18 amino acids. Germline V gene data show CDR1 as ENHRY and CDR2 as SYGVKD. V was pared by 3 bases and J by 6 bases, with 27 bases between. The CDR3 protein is CAISEYVTGAPISGEQYF. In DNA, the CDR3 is TGTGCCATCAGTGAATATGTGACGGGGGCCCCCATAAGTGGCGAGCAGTACTTC.

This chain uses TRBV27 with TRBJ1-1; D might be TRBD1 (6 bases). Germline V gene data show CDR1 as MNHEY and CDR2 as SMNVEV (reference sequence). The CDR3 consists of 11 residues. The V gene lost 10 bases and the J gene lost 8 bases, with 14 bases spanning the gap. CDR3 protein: CATKTGFEAFF. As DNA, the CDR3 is TGTGCCACCAAAACAGGGTTCGAAGCTTTCTTT.

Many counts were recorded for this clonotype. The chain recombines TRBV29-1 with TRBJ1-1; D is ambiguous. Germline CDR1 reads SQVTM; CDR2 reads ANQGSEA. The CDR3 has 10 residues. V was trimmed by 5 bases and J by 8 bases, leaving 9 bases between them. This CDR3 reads CSVNPGEAFF. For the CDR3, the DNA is TGCAGCGTTAACCCAGGAGAAGCTTTCTTT.

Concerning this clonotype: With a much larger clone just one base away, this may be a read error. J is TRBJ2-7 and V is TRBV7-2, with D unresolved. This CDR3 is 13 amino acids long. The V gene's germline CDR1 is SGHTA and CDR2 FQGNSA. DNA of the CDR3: TGTGCCAACAGCTTATTTCCTGGCTACGAGCAGTACTTC. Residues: CANSLFPGYEQYF.

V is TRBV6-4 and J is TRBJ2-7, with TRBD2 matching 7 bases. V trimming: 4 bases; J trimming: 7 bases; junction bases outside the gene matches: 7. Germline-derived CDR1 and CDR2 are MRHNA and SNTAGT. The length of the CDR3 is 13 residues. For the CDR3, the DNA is TGTGCCAGCAGTGCCTATAGCGGGCGAGAGCAGTACTTC. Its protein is CASSAYSGREQYF.

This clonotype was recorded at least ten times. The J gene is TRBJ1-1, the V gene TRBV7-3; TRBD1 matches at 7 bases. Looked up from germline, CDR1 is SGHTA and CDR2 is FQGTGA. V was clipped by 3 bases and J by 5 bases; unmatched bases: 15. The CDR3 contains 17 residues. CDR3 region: CASSLWELGGPKTEAFF. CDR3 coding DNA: TGTGCCAGCAGCTTGTGGGAATTAGGGGGCCCGAAGACTGAAGCTTTCTTT.